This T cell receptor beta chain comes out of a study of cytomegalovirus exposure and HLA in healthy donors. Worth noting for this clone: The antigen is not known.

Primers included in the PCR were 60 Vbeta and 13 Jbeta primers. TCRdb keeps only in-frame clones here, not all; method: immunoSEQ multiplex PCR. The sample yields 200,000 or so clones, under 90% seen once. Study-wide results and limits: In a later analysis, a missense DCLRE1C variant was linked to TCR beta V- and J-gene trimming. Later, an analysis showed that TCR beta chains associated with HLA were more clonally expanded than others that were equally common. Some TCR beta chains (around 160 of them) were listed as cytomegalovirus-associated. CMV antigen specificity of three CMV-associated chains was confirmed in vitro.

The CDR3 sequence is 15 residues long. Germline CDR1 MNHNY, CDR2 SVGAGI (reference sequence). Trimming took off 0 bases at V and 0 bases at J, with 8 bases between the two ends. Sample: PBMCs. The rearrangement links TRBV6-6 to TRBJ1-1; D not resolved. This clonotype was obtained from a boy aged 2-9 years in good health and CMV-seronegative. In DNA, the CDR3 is TGTGCCAGCAGTTACTCGTGGCAGATGAACACTGAAGCTTTCTTT. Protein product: CASSYSWQMNTEAFF.